The clone carrying this T cell receptor beta chain was detected many times. Its antigen is still unknown. The CDR3 runs to 15 residues. J lost 4 bases, V lost 4 bases, and 6 bases had no gene match. Per the germline V gene, CDR1 is SNHLY and CDR2 is FYNNEI. This entry is derived from a study of T-cell memory formation after mild COVID-19. Study-wide findings and caveats: Among contracting clones, CD4+ were mainly CM/EM and CD8+ enriched in EMRA.

Using constant-segment primers, 5'RACE produced TCR alpha and TCR beta cDNA libraries carrying sample barcodes and UMIs. A single record per CDR3 protein comes from TCRdb applying MiXCR to the 5' RACE reads. The sample has 450,000 to 700,000 distinct CDR3 sequences, roughly 17% seen once. This chain joins TRBV2 and TRBJ2-3; 9 positions agree with TRBD2. The material sequenced was PBMCs or a T cell subset sorted from them (not recorded which). The receptor comes from an adult woman who had mild COVID-19 (a few samples of this study predate the infection). Cell type and time point are not known. The CDR3 nucleotides are TGTGCCAGCAGTGGGGTTAGCGGGAGCGCAGATACGCAGTATTTT. Residues: CASSGVSGSADTQYF.